This T cell receptor (beta chain) was observed in a study of cytomegalovirus exposure and HLA in healthy donors. This CDR3 has 15 residues. Per germline, CDR1 LNHNV and CDR2 YYDKDF (reference sequence). Trimming took off 0 bases at V and 4 bases at J, with 10 bases between the two ends. It was with 60 Vbeta and 13 Jbeta primers that the PCR ran. Assay: immunoSEQ multiplex PCR; the TCRdb copy retains only in-frame clones and omits some. The sample holds about 130,000 clones; roughly 18% are singletons and the top ten take 2.9%. Material for sequencing was PBMCs. The sequence was collected from a female donor in good health and CMV-seropositive. The rearrangement uses TRBV15 and TRBJ1-5, with D tentatively TRBD1 (6 bases). CDR3 protein: CATSRDLTGNQPQHF. Here the CDR3 DNA reads TGTGCCACCAGCAGAGATTTGACAGGAAATCAGCCCCAGCATTTT.